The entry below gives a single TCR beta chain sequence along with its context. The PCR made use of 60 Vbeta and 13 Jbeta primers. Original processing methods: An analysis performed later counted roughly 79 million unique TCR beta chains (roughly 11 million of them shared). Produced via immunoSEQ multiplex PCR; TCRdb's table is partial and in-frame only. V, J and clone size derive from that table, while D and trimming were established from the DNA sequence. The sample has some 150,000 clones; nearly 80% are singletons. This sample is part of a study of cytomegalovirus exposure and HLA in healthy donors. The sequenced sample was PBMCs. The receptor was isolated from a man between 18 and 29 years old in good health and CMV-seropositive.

Written as DNA, the CDR3 is TGTGCCAGCAGCTTGGACAGGGACTATGGCTACACCTTC. This sequence encodes CASSLDRDYGYTF. The chain is built from TRBV5-6 and TRBJ1-2; perhaps TRBD1 as D (6 bases). Germline values: CDR1 SGHDT, CDR2 YYEEEE. V was shortened by 0 bases and J by 3 bases, with 6 bases between the two germline ends. The CDR3 covers 13 residues.